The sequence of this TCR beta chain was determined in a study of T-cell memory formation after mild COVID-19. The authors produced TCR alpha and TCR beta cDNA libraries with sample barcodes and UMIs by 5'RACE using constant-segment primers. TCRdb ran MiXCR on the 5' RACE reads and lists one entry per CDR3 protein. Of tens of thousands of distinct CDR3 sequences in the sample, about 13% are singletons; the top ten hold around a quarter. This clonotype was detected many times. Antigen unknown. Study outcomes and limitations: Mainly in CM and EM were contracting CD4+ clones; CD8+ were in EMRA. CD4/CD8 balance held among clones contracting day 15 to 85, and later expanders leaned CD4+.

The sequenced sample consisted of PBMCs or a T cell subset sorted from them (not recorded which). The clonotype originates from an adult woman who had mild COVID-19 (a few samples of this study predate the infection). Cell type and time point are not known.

CDR3 sequence: CASSPAYRYNEQFF. As DNA, the CDR3 is TGCGCCAGCAGCCCAGCCTACAGGTACAATGAGCAGTTCTTC. This sequence joins TRBV4-1 and TRBJ2-1; tentative D call: TRBD1 (5 bases). In germline, CDR1 is MGHRA, CDR2 YSYEKL. This CDR3 has 14 amino acids. The V gene lost 4 bases and the J gene lost 4 bases, with 11 bases spanning the gap.